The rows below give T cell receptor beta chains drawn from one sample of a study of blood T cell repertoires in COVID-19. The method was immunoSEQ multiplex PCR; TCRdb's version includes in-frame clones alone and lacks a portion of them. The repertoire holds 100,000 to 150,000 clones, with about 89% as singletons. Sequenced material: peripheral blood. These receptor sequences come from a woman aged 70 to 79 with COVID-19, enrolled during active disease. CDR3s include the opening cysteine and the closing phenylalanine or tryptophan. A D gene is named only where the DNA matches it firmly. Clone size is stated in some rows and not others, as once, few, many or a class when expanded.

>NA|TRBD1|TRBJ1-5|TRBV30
TGTGCCTTAGGGACAGGCGAACGTTATAGCAATCAGCCCCAGCATTTT
CALGTGERYSNQPQHF
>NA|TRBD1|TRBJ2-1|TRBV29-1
TGCAGCGTTGGAGGGGGACAGGGGTTTTACAATGAGCAGTTCTTC
CSVGGGQGFYNEQFF
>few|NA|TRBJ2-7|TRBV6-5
TGTGCCAGCAGCCTGAGGGAGGGGGCCTACGAGCAGTACTTC
CASSLREGAYEQYF
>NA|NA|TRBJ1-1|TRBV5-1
TGCGCCAGCAGCATGAAACCTACAGGGCCCGCCACTGAAGCTTTCTTT
CASSMKPTGPATEAFF
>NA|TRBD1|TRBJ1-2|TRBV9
TGTGCCAGCAGCGTATATAGGCTCCCAGGGACAGGGGGTAAGGGTGGCTACACCTTC
CASSVYRLPGTGGKGGYTF
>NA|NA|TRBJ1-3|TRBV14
TGTGCCAGCAGCCTCTCTGGCGGAAACACCATATATTTT
CASSLSGGNTIYF
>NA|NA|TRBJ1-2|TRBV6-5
TGTGCCAGCCGACAGACGAACTATGGCTACACCTTC
CASRQTNYGYTF
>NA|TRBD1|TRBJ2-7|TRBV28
TGTGCCAGCACACTCCCGGGACAGCCAAAAGTCTACGAGCAGTACTTC
CASTLPGQPKVYEQYF
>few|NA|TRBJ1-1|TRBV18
TGTGCCAGCTCACCATTGGGGGGAACTGAAGCTTTCTTT
CASSPLGGTEAFF
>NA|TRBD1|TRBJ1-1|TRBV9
TGTGCCAGCAGCGCCCAACTACCGGGACAGGGTAGACGCGTGAACACTGAAGCTTTCTTT
CASSAQLPGQGRRVNTEAFF
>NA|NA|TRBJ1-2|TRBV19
TGTGCCAGTAGTATAGATTGGGCAGGGGATAGGGGCTACACCTTC
CASSIDWAGDRGYTF
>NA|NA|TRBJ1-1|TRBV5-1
TGCGCCAGCAGCTTCAGGACAATCGGGACTGAAGCTTTCTTT
CASSFRTIGTEAFF
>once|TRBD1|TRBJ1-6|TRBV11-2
TGTGCCAGCAGCTTGGGGGACAGTCCTAATTCACCCCTCCACTTT
CASSLGDSPNSPLHF
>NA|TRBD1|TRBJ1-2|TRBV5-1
TGCGCCAGCAGCTACGAAAAAAGGACAGGGGTTTTAAATGGCTACACCTTC
CASSYEKRTGVLNGYTF
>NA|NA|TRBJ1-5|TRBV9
TGTGCCAGCAGCGCCAGGAACGATCAGCCCCAGCATTTT
CASSARNDQPQHF
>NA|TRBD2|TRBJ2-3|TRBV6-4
TGTGCCAGCAGTGTCCGCTTTGCGGGGGGGCTAAGCGGCACAGATACGCAGTATTTT
CASSVRFAGGLSGTDTQYF
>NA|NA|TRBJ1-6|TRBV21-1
TGTGCCAGCAGCAAAGCGCGAGACAGGGACTCACCCCTCCACTTT
CASSKARDRDSPLHF
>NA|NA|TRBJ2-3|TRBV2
TGTGCCAGCAGTGGGGGACTTCTTAGCACAGATACGCAGTATTTT
CASSGGLLSTDTQYF
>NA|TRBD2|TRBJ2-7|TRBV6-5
TGTGCCAGCACCCCATCAGCGGGGACCTACGAGCAGTACTTC
CASTPSAGTYEQYF
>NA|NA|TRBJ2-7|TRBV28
TGTGCCAGCAGTTTGAGTTCGGGGGAGCAGTACTTC
CASSLSSGEQYF
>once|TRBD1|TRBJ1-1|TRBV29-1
TGCAGCGTTGATCGGGACAGCACTGAAGCTTTCTTT
CSVDRDSTEAFF
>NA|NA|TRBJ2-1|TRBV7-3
TGTGCCAGCAGCTTAAGAGGTGGTGTGGCAGCGAAGAATGAGCAGTTCTTC
CASSLRGGVAAKNEQFF
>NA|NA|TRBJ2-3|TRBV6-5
TGTGCCAGCAGGTCAAGGGGTAGCACAGATACGCAGTATTTT
CASRSRGSTDTQYF
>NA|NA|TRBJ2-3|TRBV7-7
TGTGCCAGCAGCTTAGAAGTTCCGAGAGCCACAGATACGCAGTATTTT
CASSLEVPRATDTQYF
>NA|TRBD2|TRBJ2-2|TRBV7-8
TGTGCCAGCAGCTTGGGACTAGCGGGGGAGACCGGGGAGCTGTTTTTT
CASSLGLAGETGELFF
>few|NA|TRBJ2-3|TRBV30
TGTGCCTGGAAGGTCGGGGGTACAAGCACAGATACGCAGTATTTT
CAWKVGGTSTDTQYF
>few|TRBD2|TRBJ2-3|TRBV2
TGTGCCAGCAGCGCGGGACTAGCGGGGTCCTATACGCAGTATTTT
CASSAGLAGSYTQYF
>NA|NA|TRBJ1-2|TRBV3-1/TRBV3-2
TGTGCCAGCAGCCAAGGACATCTCGGCTACACCTTC
CASSQGHLGYTF
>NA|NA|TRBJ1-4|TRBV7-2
TGTGCCAGCAGCTTAGACAGCCCCCCCGCAAAACTGTTTTTT
CASSLDSPPAKLFF
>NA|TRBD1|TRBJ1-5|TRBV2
TGTGCCAGCAGAAGAAAGACAGGGGAACATCAGCCCCAGCATTTT
CASRRKTGEHQPQHF
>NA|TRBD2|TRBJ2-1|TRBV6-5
TGTGCCAGCAGTTTCGGACTAGCCTACAATGAGCAGTTCTTC
CASSFGLAYNEQFF
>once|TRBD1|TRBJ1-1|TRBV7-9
TGTGCCAGCAGCTCGACAGGGGGAAACACTGAAGCTTTCTTT
CASSSTGGNTEAFF
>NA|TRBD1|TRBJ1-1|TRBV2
TGTGCCAGCAGTAAACTGCGTCCGGGGACAGACGCTGAAGCTTTCTTT
CASSKLRPGTDAEAFF
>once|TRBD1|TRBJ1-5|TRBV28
TGTGCCAGCAGTTATTACCCCACCGGACAGGGGGCTAGTCAGCCCCAGCATTTT
CASSYYPTGQGASQPQHF
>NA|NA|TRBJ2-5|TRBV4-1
TGCGCCAGCAGCCCCCGGCCCTACGGCGGAGAGACCCAGTACTTC
CASSPRPYGGETQYF
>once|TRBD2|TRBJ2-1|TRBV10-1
TGCGCCAGCAGTGAGGGGGGGACTAGCCTTTACAATGAGCAGTTCTTC
CASSEGGTSLYNEQFF
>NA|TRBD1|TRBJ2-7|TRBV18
TGTGCCAGCTCAGGGACAGGGGCCGCCTACGAGCAGTACTTC
CASSGTGAAYEQYF
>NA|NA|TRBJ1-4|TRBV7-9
TGTGCCAGCAGTCAGAATAATGAAAAACTGTTTTTT
CASSQNNEKLFF